This T cell receptor (beta chain) appears in the sequencing data of a study of graft-versus-host responses after intestinal transplantation. Study-wide context: Recipients uniformly received anti-thymocyte globulin induction, followed by tacrolimus and steroids for roughly 3 years.

Concerning this clone itself: Its antigen is as yet unknown. Other DNA variants within this sample encode the same CDR3.

TCRdb keeps only in-frame clones here, not all; method: immunoSEQ multiplex PCR. The sample includes tens of thousands of clones, 75% to 95% of them seen just once. With 0 bases removed from V and 3 bases from J, the gap between germline ends came to 7 bases. Germline V CDR1 and CDR2: SGHRS, YFSETQ. CDR3 size: 13 residues. Overall study findings and caveats: Within the allografts of patients who had graft-donor T cell macrochimerism, graft-versus-host to host-versus-graft clonal ratios were high. Among recipient marrow samples, GvH clones were found; some appeared first in ileum or blood.

The TCR was taken from a human donor who received an intestinal transplant. Sequencing was performed on unstimulated CD4+ T cells sorted from spleen or lymph node cells, taken before intestinal transplant. The chain has TRBV5-1 and TRBJ2-7; D is undetermined. CDR3 in amino acids: CASSLGLNYEQYF. The CDR3 bases are TGCGCCAGCAGCTTGGGACTGAACTACGAGCAGTACTTC.